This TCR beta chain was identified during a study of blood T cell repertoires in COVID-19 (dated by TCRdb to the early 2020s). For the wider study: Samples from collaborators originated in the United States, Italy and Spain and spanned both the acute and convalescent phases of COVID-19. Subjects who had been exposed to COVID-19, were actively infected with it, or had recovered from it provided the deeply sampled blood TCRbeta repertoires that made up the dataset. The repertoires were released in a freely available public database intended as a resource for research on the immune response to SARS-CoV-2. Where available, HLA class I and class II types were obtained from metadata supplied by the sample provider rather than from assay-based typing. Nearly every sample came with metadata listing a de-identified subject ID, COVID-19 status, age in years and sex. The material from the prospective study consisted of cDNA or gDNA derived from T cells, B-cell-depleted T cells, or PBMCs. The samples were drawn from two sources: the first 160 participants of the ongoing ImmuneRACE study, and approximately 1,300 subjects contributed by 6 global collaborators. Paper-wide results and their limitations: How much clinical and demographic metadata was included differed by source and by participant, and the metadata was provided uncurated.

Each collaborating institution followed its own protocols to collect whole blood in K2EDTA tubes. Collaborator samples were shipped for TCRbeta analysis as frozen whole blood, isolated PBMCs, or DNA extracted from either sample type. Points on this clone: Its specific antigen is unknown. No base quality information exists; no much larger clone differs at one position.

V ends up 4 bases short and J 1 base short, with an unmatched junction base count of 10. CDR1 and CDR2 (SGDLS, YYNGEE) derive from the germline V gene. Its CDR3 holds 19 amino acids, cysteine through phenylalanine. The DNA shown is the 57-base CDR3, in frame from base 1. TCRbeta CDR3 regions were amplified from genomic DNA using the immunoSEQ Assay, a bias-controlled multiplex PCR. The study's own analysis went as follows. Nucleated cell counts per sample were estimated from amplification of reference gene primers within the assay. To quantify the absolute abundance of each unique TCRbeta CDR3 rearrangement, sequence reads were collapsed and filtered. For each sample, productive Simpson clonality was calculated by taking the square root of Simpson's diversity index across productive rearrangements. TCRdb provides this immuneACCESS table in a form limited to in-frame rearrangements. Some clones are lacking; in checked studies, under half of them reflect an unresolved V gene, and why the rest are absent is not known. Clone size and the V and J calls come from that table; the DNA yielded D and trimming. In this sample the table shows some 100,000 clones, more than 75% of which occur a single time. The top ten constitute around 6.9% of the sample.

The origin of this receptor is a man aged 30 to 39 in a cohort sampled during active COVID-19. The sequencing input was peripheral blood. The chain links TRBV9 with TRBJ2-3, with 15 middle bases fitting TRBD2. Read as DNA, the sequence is TGTGCCAGCAGCTTAACCGGACTAGCGGGGGGGCGGGGCACAGATACGCAGTATTTT. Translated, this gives CASSLTGLAGGRGTDTQYF.